The entry below describes one T cell receptor beta chain. This record belongs to a study of radiation and T cells in renal cell carcinoma. TCRdb keeps only in-frame clones here, not all; method: immunoSEQ multiplex PCR. The sample lists about 130,000 clones; 82% were seen once. V lost 3 bases and J lost 5; bases outside the gene matches: 1. The V gene's germline CDR1 is SGHDT and CDR2 YYEEEE. This CDR3 is built from 14 residues. Time point meaning: baseline pretreatment blood. Described treatment: 15 Gy SBRT to primary tumor, nephrectomy 4 weeks later. Sequenced here: blood, sampled from a patient whose treatment included radiotherapy and nephrectomy. This sequence originates from a woman aged 55-69 years with renal cell carcinoma. The chain has TRBV5-6 and TRBJ1-6, with 8 bases fitting TRBD1. The CDR3 coding sequence is TGTGCCAGCAGCTCGGACAGGGATAATTCACCCCTCCACTTT. Translating it yields CASSSDRDNSPLHF.